This T cell receptor (beta chain) is from a study of human T cells and chemical hapten exposure. The germline CDR1 and CDR2 sequences are PRHDT and FYEKMQ (reference sequence). The CDR3 loop spans 16 amino acids. The germline V and J ends were trimmed by 5 bases and 0 bases, with 14 bases remaining between them. Via MiXCR, TCRdb re-called the RACE reads, giving one row per CDR3 protein. The sample has around 380,000 distinct CDR3 sequences, over 5% seen once; the top ten hold less than 9%. This clonotype has just a few counts. Time point noted: pre-sensitization, week 0. Sample treatment: therapeutic diphenylcyclopropenone sensitization with weekly scalp DPC. Suited to DPC and affected by alopecia, the donors ranged from 18 to 70 years old.

The sequenced sample was whole blood, obtained in connection with sensitization to the hapten diphenylcyclopropenone (DPC). This TCR came from a woman younger than 35 with alopecia areata. Some clones in this sample may be carry-over from other donors' samples. V is TRBV13 and J is TRBJ2-1; no definite D call. The CDR3 DNA sequence: TGTGCCAGCAGCCCCTATCCCCCCGACTCCTACAATGAGCAGTTCTTC. Translated: CASSPYPPDSYNEQFF.